This T cell receptor (beta chain) was captured in a study of low-dose radiotherapy and immunotherapy resistance in tumors. Study-level background: Cohort 2 received 1 Gy per fraction every two weeks, totaling 13 Gy over 26 weeks. Ipilimumab 1 mg/kg every six weeks, together with nivolumab 240 mg every two weeks, was given intravenously to patients.

This clonotype was counted ten times or more. TRAV- and TRBV-specific primers were used for first-strand cDNA, which covered alpha and beta chains. The PCR that amplified TCRs ran for around 21 cycles, relying on a constant-region primer and a V-primer adapter. MiXCR, applied by TCRdb to the reads, yields one record per CDR3 protein. The table includes tens of thousands of distinct CDR3 sequences, 20% to 25% detected once. Sample time point: after trial treatment. Treatment given: LDRT plus nivolumab, ipilimumab, low-dose cyclophosphamide and aspirin (RACIN trial). Patients who could take part had advanced solid tumors with no tumor-infiltrating lymphocytes. The CDR3 covers 14 residues. Trimming took 10 bases from V and 3 from J; bases not matched to a gene: 7. Looked up from germline, CDR1 is LGHDT and CDR2 is YNNKEL (reference sequence).

This clonotype originated in a male donor with prostate cancer. The material sequenced was PBMCs, taken after low-dose radiotherapy plus immunotherapy. V is TRBV3-1 and J is TRBJ2-2; 8 bases match TRBD2. CDR3 residues: CATKFSGDTGELFF. As DNA, the CDR3 is TGTGCCACAAAGTTTAGCGGGGACACCGGGGAGCTGTTTTTT.